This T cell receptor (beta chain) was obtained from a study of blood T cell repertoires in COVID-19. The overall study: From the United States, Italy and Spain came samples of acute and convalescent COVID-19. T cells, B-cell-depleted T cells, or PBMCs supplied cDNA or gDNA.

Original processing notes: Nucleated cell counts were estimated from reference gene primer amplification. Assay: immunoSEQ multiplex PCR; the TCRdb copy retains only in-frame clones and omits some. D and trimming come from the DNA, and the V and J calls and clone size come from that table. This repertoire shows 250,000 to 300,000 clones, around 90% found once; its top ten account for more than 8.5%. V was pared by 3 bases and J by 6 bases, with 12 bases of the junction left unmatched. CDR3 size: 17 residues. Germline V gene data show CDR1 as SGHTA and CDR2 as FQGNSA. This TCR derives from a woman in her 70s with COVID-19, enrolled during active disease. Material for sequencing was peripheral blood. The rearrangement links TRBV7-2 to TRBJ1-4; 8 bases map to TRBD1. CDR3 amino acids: CASSLPPPGQGYEKLFF. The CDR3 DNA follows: TGTGCCAGCAGCTTGCCCCCCCCCGGACAGGGTTATGAAAAACTGTTTTTT.